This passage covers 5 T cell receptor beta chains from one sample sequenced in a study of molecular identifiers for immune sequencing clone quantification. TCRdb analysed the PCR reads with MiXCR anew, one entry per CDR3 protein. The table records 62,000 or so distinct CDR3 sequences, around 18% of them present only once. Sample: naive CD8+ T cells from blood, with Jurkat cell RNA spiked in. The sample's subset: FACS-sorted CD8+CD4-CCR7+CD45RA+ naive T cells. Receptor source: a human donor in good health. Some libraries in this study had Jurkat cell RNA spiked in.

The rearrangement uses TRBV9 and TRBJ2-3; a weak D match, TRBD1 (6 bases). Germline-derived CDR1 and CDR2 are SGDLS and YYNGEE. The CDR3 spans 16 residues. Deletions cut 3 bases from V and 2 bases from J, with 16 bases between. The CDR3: CASSAYTGIHTDTQYF. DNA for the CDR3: TGTGCCAGCAGCGCCTACACAGGGATTCACACAGATACGCAGTATTTT.

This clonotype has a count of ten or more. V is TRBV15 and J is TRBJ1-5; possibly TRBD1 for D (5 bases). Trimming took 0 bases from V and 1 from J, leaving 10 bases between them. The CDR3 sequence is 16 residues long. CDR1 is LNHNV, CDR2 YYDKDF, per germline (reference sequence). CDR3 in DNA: TGTGCCACCAGCAGAGAGCGGCAGGGAAGCAATCAGCCCCAGCATTTT. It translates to CATSRERQGSNQPQHF.

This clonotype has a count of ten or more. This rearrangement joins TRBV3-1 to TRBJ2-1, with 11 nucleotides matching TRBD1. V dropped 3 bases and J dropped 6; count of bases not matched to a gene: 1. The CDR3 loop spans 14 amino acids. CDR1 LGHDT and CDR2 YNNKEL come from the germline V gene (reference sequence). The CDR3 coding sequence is TGTGCCAGCAGCCACGGACAGGGGGCCAATGAGCAGTTCTTC. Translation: CASSHGQGANEQFF.

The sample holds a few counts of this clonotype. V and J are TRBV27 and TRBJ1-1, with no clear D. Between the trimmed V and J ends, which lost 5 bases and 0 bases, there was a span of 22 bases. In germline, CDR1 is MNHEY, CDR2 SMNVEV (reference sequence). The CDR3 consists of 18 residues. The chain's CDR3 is CASSPLKPDGLMNTEAFF. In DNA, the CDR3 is TGTGCCAGCAGTCCCCTAAAACCGGACGGCCTCATGAACACTGAAGCTTTCTTT.

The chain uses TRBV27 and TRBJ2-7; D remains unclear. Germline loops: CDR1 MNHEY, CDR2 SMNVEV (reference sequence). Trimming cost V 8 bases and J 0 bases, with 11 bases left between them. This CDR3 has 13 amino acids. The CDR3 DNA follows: TGTGCCAGCCAGCCGTTGCGCTCCTACGAGCAGTACTTC. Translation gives CASQPLRSYEQYF.